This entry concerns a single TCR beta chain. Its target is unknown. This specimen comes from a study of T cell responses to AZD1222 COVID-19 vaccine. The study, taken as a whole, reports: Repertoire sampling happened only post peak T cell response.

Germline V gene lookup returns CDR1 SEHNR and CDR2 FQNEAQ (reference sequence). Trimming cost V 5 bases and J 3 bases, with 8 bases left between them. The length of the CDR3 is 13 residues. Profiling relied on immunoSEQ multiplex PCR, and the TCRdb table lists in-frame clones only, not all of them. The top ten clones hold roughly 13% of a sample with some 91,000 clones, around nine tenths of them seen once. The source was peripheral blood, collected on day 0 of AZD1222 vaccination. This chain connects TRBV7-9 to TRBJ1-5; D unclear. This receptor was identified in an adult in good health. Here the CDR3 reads CASSPGVNQPQHF. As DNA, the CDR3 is TGTGCCAGCAGCCCGGGAGTCAATCAGCCCCAGCATTTT. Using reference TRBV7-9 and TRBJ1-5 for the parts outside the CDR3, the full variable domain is DTGVSQNPRHKITKRGQNVTFRCDPISEHNRLYWYRQTLGQGPEFLTYFQNEAQLEKSRLLSDRFSAERPKGSFSTLEIQRTEQGDSAMYLCASSPGVNQPQHFGDGTRLSIL.